A single sample is the source of the 25 T cell receptor beta chains below, sequenced in a study of cytomegalovirus exposure and HLA in healthy donors. Vbeta (60) and Jbeta (13) primers were used in the PCR. Profiled with immunoSEQ multiplex PCR; TCRdb holds only in-frame clones, not every one. The sample contains more than 150,000 clones, 81% of which appear only once. The specimen was PBMCs. These TCRs come from a man over 45 in good health and CMV-seropositive.

The chain couples TRBV4-3 to TRBJ2-1; 11 bases map to TRBD2. After removal of 4 bases from V and 6 bases from J, the junction contained 8 bases not matched to a gene. Germline V gives CDR1 LGHNA, CDR2 YSLEER. The CDR3 has 16 amino acids. The CDR3 DNA reads as TGCGCCAGCAGCCTTGCCGGGACTAGCGGCCTCAATGAGCAGTTCTTC. This encodes CASSLAGTSGLNEQFF.

This clone was picked up a small number of times. V gene TRBV7-2 combines with J gene TRBJ2-7; 8 bases line up with TRBD1. V was clipped by 2 bases and J by 6 bases; unmatched bases: 3. The CDR3 has 13 amino acids. CDR1 is SGHTA, CDR2 FQGNSA, per germline. The CDR3 sequence is CASSLRTGLEQYF. CDR3 bases: TGTGCCAGCAGCTTAAGGACAGGGCTCGAGCAGTACTTC.

V is TRBV6-5 and J is TRBJ1-5; the match to TRBD1 covers 9 bases. The length of the CDR3 is 15 residues. The V segment lost 6 bases and the J segment 3 bases; nucleotides outside the gene matches: 6. Germline-derived CDR1 and CDR2 are MNHEY and SVGAGI. The DNA for the CDR3 is TGTGCCAGCAGCCAGACAGGGGGTCTCAATCAGCCCCAGCATTTT. This encodes CASSQTGGLNQPQHF.

The genes are TRBV7-8 and TRBJ2-7; 14 bases are shared with TRBD2. Germline values: CDR1 SGHVS, CDR2 FQNEAQ. The CDR3 covers 15 residues. With 5 bases clipped from V and 4 bases from J, the junction kept 4 bases outside the gene matches. The CDR3 here is CASSKGLAGEYEQYF. In DNA form, the CDR3 reads TGTGCCAGCAGCAAGGGACTAGCGGGGGAATACGAGCAGTACTTC. Full variable domain (outside the CDR3, taken from reference TRBV7-8 and TRBJ2-7): GAGVSQSPRYKVAKRGQDVALRCDPISGHVSLFWYQQALGQGPEFLTYFQNEAQLDKSGLPSDRFFAERPEGSVSTLKIQRTQQEDSAVYLCASSKGLAGEYEQYFGPGTRLTVT.

The chain recombines TRBV30 with TRBJ1-1, with D tentatively TRBD1 (5 bases). Germline values: CDR1 GTSNPN, CDR2 SVGIG (reference sequence). The CDR3 sequence is 13 residues long. Trimming took off 1 base at V and 2 bases at J, with 8 bases between the two ends. DNA for the CDR3: TGTGCCTGGAGTGAGGGGTTCAACACTGAAGCTTTCTTT. This sequence encodes CAWSEGFNTEAFF.

This chain uses TRBV2 with TRBJ2-3; perhaps TRBD2 as D (5 bases). The germline gives CDR1 SNHLY, CDR2 FYNNEI. The CDR3 spans 16 residues. Trimming cost V 4 bases and J 0 bases, with 14 bases left between them. CDR3 amino acids: CASSGGGRTSTDTQYF. In DNA form, the CDR3 reads TGTGCCAGCAGTGGGGGTGGGCGGACTAGCACAGATACGCAGTATTTT.

This clone has more than one count but fewer than ten. Other nucleotide sequences from this sample produce the same CDR3. The V and J genes are TRBV5-1 and TRBJ2-3; the D gene is possibly TRBD1 (5 bases). Germline assignment: CDR1 SGHRS and CDR2 YFSETQ. This CDR3 comprises 15 residues. V dropped 0 bases and J dropped 3 bases, with 11 bases sitting between them. The CDR3 DNA reads as TGCGCCAGCAGCTTGGGTCAGGGTGGAACAGATACGCAGTATTTT. Translation: CASSLGQGGTDTQYF.

The CDR3 DNA sequence: TGTGCCAGCAGTTCGTATAGCGGGGGGGCCTCAGATACGCAGTATTTT. Amino acid sequence: CASSSYSGGASDTQYF. This chain joins TRBV6-5 and TRBJ2-3; 11 bases agree with TRBD2. Germline V gene data show CDR1 as MNHEY and CDR2 as SVGAGI. J gave up 4 bases and V 4 bases, and 7 bases lay outside the gene matches. The CDR3 has 16 residues.

This clone appeared once. The rearrangement joins TRBV28 to TRBJ1-1, with 11 bases lining up with TRBD1. This CDR3 comprises 14 residues. V shed 6 bases and J 11 bases; nucleotides not matched to a gene: 11. Germline assignment: CDR1 MDHEN and CDR2 SYDVKM. CDR3 bases: TGTGCCAGCAGACTGGACAGGGGGCAGGTGAGGGCTTTCTTT. The encoded protein is CASRLDRGQVRAFF.

The V gene is TRBV27, the J gene TRBJ2-3; D gene uncertain. The CDR3 has 14 residues. With 3 bases removed from V and 8 bases from J, the gap between germline ends came to 15 bases. Germline CDR1 is MNHEY and CDR2 is SMNVEV (reference sequence). This CDR3 is CASSLEGLGGTQYF. CDR3 in DNA: TGTGCCAGCAGTTTGGAAGGTTTAGGCGGTACGCAGTATTTT.

The rearrangement joins TRBV4-2 to TRBJ2-7, with TRBD1 matching 11 bases. Per the germline V gene, CDR1 is LGHNA and CDR2 is YNFKEQ. The CDR3 is made up of 14 amino acids. Trimming took 3 bases from V and 4 from J; bases not matched to a gene: 2. CDR3 residues: CASSHGQGAYEQYF. CDR3 bases: TGTGCCAGCAGCCACGGACAGGGGGCGTACGAGCAGTACTTC.

The chain couples TRBV7-9 to TRBJ2-1, with no clear D. Trimming removed 2 bases from V and 9 bases from J, with 8 bases in between. This CDR3 is 12 amino acids long. Germline V lookup: CDR1 SEHNR, CDR2 FQNEAQ (reference sequence). As DNA, the CDR3 is TGTGCCAGCAGCTTATCAACCGGTGAGCAGTTCTTC. Translating it yields CASSLSTGEQFF.

Comment on this clone: Other DNA variants within this sample encode the same CDR3. This chain connects TRBV28 to TRBJ1-5; D uncertain. CDR3 size: 12 residues. Germline V lookup: CDR1 MDHEN, CDR2 SYDVKM. Trimming stripped 4 bases from V and 4 bases from J, with 5 bases between. The CDR3 is CASSSGNQPQHF. Here the CDR3 DNA reads TGTGCCAGCAGTTCCGGGAATCAGCCCCAGCATTTT.

The rearrangement links TRBV18 to TRBJ1-1; a possible D gene is TRBD1 (6 bases). In germline, CDR1 is KGHSH, CDR2 LQKENI. The CDR3 contains 15 residues. The V gene lost 3 bases and the J gene lost 2 bases, with 13 bases spanning the gap. Here the CDR3 DNA reads TGTGCCAGCTCACCGGGACATTTTACAAACACTGAAGCTTTCTTT. Translated, it gives CASSPGHFTNTEAFF.

The chain carries TRBV18 and TRBJ2-1; D unresolved. The germline V gene encodes CDR1 KGHSH and CDR2 LQKENI. Trimming cost V 3 bases and J 10 bases, with 19 bases left between them. This CDR3 comprises 15 residues. CDR3 DNA sequence: TGTGCCAGCTCACCGGTATCCCAGAGGTCGCCCGAGCAGTTCTTC. Protein sequence: CASSPVSQRSPEQFF.

This rearrangement joins TRBV4-2 to TRBJ2-5; the D is unclear. The CDR3 spans 12 residues. Germline-derived CDR1 and CDR2 are LGHNA and YNFKEQ. V was trimmed by 5 bases and J by 4 bases, leaving 8 bases between them. In DNA form, the CDR3 reads TGTGCCAGCAGCTCAGAACCAGAGACCCAGTACTTC. Translating it yields CASSSEPETQYF.

The gene calls are TRBV6-1 and TRBJ2-7, with a possible D match to TRBD1 (6 bases). Trimming left V 4 bases short and J 4 bases short, with 17 bases between. Germline lookup yields CDR1 MNHNS and CDR2 SASEGT. The CDR3 runs to 15 residues. CDR3 nucleotides: TGTGCCAGCAGTGCACAGGGCATCCCCTTTTACGAGCAGTACTTC. Its protein is CASSAQGIPFYEQYF.

The chain joins TRBV12-5 to TRBJ2-5; TRBD2 might be the D (5 bases). The CDR3 is 12 residues long. The V gene lost 7 bases and the J gene lost 5 bases, with 11 bases spanning the gap. Germline values: CDR1 LGHNT, CDR2 FRNRAP. The CDR3 loop reads CASAKGVETQYF. In DNA, the CDR3 is TGTGCTAGTGCTAAGGGAGTCGAGACCCAGTACTTC.

The V and J genes are TRBV5-6 and TRBJ2-1; D is ambiguous. Per the germline V gene, CDR1 is SGHDT and CDR2 is YYEEEE. The CDR3 has 17 residues. The V end lost 4 bases, the J end lost 0 bases, and 17 bases lay between the germline ends. The CDR3 loop is CASSPKRRKSSYNEQFF. In nucleotides, the CDR3 is TGTGCCAGCAGCCCCAAGAGGCGTAAAAGCTCCTACAATGAGCAGTTCTTC.

This clone was seen just once. The V and J genes are TRBV6-1 and TRBJ2-1; no definite D call. The CDR3 length is 13 residues. CDR1 is MNHNS, CDR2 SASEGT, per germline. V was clipped by 5 bases and J by 1 base, with 6 bases between them. The CDR3 is CASSPNSYNEQFF. DNA for the CDR3: TGTGCCAGCAGTCCCAATTCCTACAATGAGCAGTTCTTC.

The chain joins TRBV5-1 to TRBJ2-4, with TRBD2 as a possible D gene (5 bases). CDR1 is SGHRS, CDR2 YFSETQ, per germline. Between the trimmed V and J ends, which lost 2 bases and 1 base, there was a span of 10 bases. The CDR3 has 15 amino acids. CDR3 sequence: CASSLGSEAKNIQYF. CDR3 bases: TGCGCCAGCAGCTTAGGTAGCGAGGCCAAAAACATTCAGTACTTC. Full variable domain (outside the CDR3, taken from reference TRBV5-1 and TRBJ2-4): KAGVTQTPRYLIKTRGQQVTLSCSPISGHRSVSWYQQTPGQGLQFLFEYFSETQRNKGNFPGRFSGRQFSNSRSEMNVSTLELGDSALYLCASSLGSEAKNIQYFGAGTRLSVL.

This clone was detected only a few times. This sequence joins TRBV18 and TRBJ2-7, with 7 bases identical to TRBD1. V trimming: 3 bases; J trimming: 2 bases; junction bases outside the gene matches: 7. There are 15 residues in the CDR3. Germline CDR1 is KGHSH and CDR2 is LQKENI. The CDR3 sequence: CASSPRTGPPYEQYF. The CDR3, as DNA: TGTGCCAGCTCACCCAGGACAGGACCCCCCTACGAGCAGTACTTC.

The rearrangement uses TRBV9 and TRBJ2-2; tentatively, D is TRBD2 (6 bases). Trimming pared 3 bases from V and 1 base from J, leaving 13 bases between. The CDR3 extends over 16 amino acids. The germline CDR1 and CDR2 sequences are SGDLS and YYNGEE. CDR3 residues: CASSDIRGGNTGELFF. CDR3 sequence (DNA): TGTGCCAGCAGCGATATAAGGGGAGGGAACACCGGGGAGCTGTTTTTT.

CDR3 bases: TGTGCCAGCAGTCCGGGGGGGGGATATGGCTACACCTTC. The encoded protein is CASSPGGGYGYTF. The chain recombines TRBV6-5 with TRBJ1-2; tentatively, D is TRBD1 (5 bases). From germline, CDR1 is MNHEY and CDR2 SVGAGI. The germline V and J ends were trimmed by 5 bases and 5 bases, with 12 bases remaining between them. The CDR3 extends over 13 amino acids.

This clone was seen a handful of times. The V call is TRBV27, the J call TRBJ1-1, with D tentatively TRBD1 (5 bases). CDR1 is MNHEY, CDR2 SMNVEV, per germline (reference sequence). The CDR3 extends over 17 amino acids. V was clipped by 3 bases and J by 4 bases, with 21 bases between them. CDR3: CASSFLAGRQGVTEAFF. CDR3 bases: TGTGCCAGCAGTTTCCTTGCGGGGAGGCAGGGCGTCACTGAAGCTTTCTTT.